Detailed here is one T cell receptor beta chain. No antigen is known for it. The CDR3 starts with the cysteine, ends with the phenylalanine, and has 15 residues. Only the protein is available. The germline V gene encodes CDR1 MDHEN and CDR2 SYDVKM. The sample comes from a study of CXCR3-negative and CXCR3-positive naive CD8 T cells (dated by TCRdb to between 2018 and 2021). About the full investigation: In total, some 140 million TRB reads were obtained, which works out to roughly 1.5 +/- 0.3 million reads per library. TRBV-TRBJ cluster analysis included naive subsets from roughly 5 donors and memory cells from 3 donors. Diversity and physicochemical repertoire analyses covered around 10 donors pooled from two independent experiments. Study-level results and caveats: Repertoire diversity was comparably high in both naive subsets but much lower in memory CD8+ T cells. TRB CDR3s from CXCR3-positive naive cells showed higher hydrophobicity (lower Kidera factor 4), lower energy, and higher strength and volume indices than CXCR3-negative naive cells. Because surface CD5, which is linked to self-reactivity in mice, was comparable between the naive subsets, TCR interaction strength was also inferred from the physicochemical properties of TRB CDR3s. Freshly isolated PBMCs were used for most assays because CXCR3 expression partially decreased after cryopreservation. Similar TRBV-TRBJ usage was shown by naive CXCR3-negative and CXCR3-positive cells from the same donor, whereas distinct patterns were shown by memory cells.

Each CD8+ T cell subset was flow-sorted in triplicate, and some 300,000 cells per subset were placed directly into RLT lysis buffer. To exclude memory contaminants, naive CD8+ T cells were stringently defined as CD45RO-CCR7+CD27+CD95-. Peripheral blood mononuclear cells were isolated from buffy coats by standard density gradient centrifugation. A FACSAria III was used to flow-sort naive CXCR3-negative and CXCR3-positive CD8+ T cells. Total RNA was extracted from sorted cells using an RNeasy Mini Kit. Sequencing instrument: NextSeq 550. The Human TCR Profiling Kit (MiLaboratory) was used to make UMI-labeled 5' RACE TRB cDNA libraries. cDNA synthesis used the entire amount of extracted RNA, and PCR amplification then used the entire amount of cDNA produced. Libraries were prepared in parallel with an identical number of PCR cycles. As for the authors' bioinformatics: With a requirement of at least two reads per UMI, MIGEC and MiXCR extracted about 53,000 +/- 9,400 unique UMI-labeled TRB cDNA molecules per library. Each library averaged approximately 40,000 +/- 10,000 functional in-frame TRB CDR3 nucleotide clonotypes without stop codons. Diversity metrics, including normalized Shannon-Wiener and Chao1, were computed in VDJtools after downsampling to 5000 UMI-labeled TRB molecules per sample. Clonotype-size-weighted physicochemical properties of the central five CDR3 residues (interaction energy, strength, volume and Kidera factor 4) were computed in VDJtools. TCRdb reprocessed the reads into one record per CDR3 protein sequence, lacking DNA. None of the V and J calls come from the authors' own analysis; TCRdb made them. The sample table gives some 130,000 distinct CDR3 sequences. Together, the top ten hold 0.29% of the sample.

Input material: naive CXCR3- CD8+ T cells from blood. What this sample's cell subset or site label stands for: CD45RO-CCR7+CD27+CD95- naive CD8+ T cells lacking CXCR3 (TNR3-). The sequence is built from TRBV28 and TRBJ2-3; TCRdb calls TRBD1, which cannot be checked without DNA. The clonotype originates from a human donor in good health. Some clones in this sample may be carry-over from other donors' samples. For the CDR3, the sequence is CASSQGATSTDTQYF.